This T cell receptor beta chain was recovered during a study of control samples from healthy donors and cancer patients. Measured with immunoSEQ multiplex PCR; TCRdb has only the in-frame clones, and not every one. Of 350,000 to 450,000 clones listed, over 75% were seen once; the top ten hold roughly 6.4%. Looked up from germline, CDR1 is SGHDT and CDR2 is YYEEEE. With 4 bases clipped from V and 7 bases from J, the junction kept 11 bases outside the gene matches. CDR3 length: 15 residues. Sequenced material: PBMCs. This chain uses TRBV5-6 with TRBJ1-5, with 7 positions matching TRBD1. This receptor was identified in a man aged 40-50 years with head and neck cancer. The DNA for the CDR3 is TGTGCCAGCAGCCTGACTGACAGGGTGGGACAGCCCCAGCATTTT. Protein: CASSLTDRVGQPQHF.